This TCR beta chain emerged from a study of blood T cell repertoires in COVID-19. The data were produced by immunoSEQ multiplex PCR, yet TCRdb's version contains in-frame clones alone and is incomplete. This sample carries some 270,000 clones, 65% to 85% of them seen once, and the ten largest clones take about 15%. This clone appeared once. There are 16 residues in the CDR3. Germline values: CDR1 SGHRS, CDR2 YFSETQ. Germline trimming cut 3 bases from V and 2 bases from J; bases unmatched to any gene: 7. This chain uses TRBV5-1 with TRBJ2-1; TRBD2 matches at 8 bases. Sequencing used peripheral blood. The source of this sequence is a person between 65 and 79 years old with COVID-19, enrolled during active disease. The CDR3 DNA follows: TGCGCCAGCAGCTCCGCCGGGGGGGGCCCCTACAATGAGCAGTTCTTC. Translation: CASSSAGGGPYNEQFF.